The rows below give T cell receptor beta chains drawn from one sample of a study of response to subunit inactivated influenza vaccine. TCRdb itself ran the RT-PCR reads through MiXCR, one entry per CDR3 protein. This sample has about 190,000 distinct CDR3 sequences; around an eighth occur once, and the top ten carry roughly 24%. This specimen consisted of CD8+ T cells sorted from PBMCs, obtained 5 days after vaccination. These receptors all stem from a middle-aged man who received an inactivated influenza vaccine. CDR3s include the opening cysteine and the closing phenylalanine or tryptophan. The D gene is left open where the match is weak. Only some rows state a clone size, as once, few, many or a class for expanded clones.

cdr3_nt: TGCGCCAGCAGCCTAACCCTGACTAGCGGGGGACACACAGATACGCAGTATTTT
cdr3_aa: CASSLTLTSGGHTDTQYF
d_call: TRBD2
v_call: TRBV4-3
clone_size: -
j_call: TRBJ2-3

cdr3_nt: TGCAGCGCGCGACAGGGAAACAATGAGCAGTTCTTC
cdr3_aa: CSARQGNNEQFF
d_call: TRBD1
v_call: TRBV29-1
clone_size: -
j_call: TRBJ2-1

cdr3_nt: TGTGCCAGTCGGACAGTTGAAGCTTTCTTT
cdr3_aa: CASRTVEAFF
d_call: -
v_call: TRBV6-6
clone_size: -
j_call: TRBJ1-1

cdr3_nt: TGTGCCAGCAGCCAAGTCCATCCACCCTACGAGCAGTACTTC
cdr3_aa: CASSQVHPPYEQYF
d_call: -
v_call: TRBV14
clone_size: few
j_call: TRBJ2-7

cdr3_nt: TGTGCCAGCAGTTTAGGGTTAGCGGGGGGCAACAATGAGCAGTTCTTC
cdr3_aa: CASSLGLAGGNNEQFF
d_call: TRBD2
v_call: TRBV12-3/TRBV12-4
clone_size: -
j_call: TRBJ2-1

cdr3_nt: TGTGCCTGGAGCCGGGACAAAGAGATTACTGAAGCTTTCTTT
cdr3_aa: CAWSRDKEITEAFF
d_call: -
v_call: TRBV30
clone_size: -
j_call: TRBJ1-1

cdr3_nt: TGTGCCAGCAGTTTATCCGGCTTCGACTCTGGGACCAACGTCCTGACTTTC
cdr3_aa: CASSLSGFDSGTNVLTF
d_call: -
v_call: TRBV28
clone_size: once
j_call: TRBJ2-6

cdr3_nt: TGTGCCACCAGCACTAGCGTTAGCTCCTACAATGAGCAGTTCTTC
cdr3_aa: CATSTSVSSYNEQFF
d_call: -
v_call: TRBV15
clone_size: -
j_call: TRBJ2-1

cdr3_nt: TGTGCCAGCGGATCATTTAGCGGGGTTTACACCGGGGAGCTGTTTTTT
cdr3_aa: CASGSFSGVYTGELFF
d_call: TRBD2
v_call: TRBV6-1
clone_size: many
j_call: TRBJ2-2

cdr3_nt: TGTGCCAGCACTTTGAATTCCGGGGAGCTGTTTTTT
cdr3_aa: CASTLNSGELFF
d_call: -
v_call: TRBV25-1
clone_size: -
j_call: TRBJ2-2

cdr3_nt: TGCGCCAGCAGCTCGAAGGTGGGATTGGCAGCCTACGAGCAGTACTTC
cdr3_aa: CASSSKVGLAAYEQYF
d_call: -
v_call: TRBV4-1
clone_size: many
j_call: TRBJ2-7

cdr3_nt: TGCGCCAGCAGACTGACTAGCACAGATACGCAGTATTTT
cdr3_aa: CASRLTSTDTQYF
d_call: -
v_call: TRBV5-1
clone_size: few
j_call: TRBJ2-3

cdr3_nt: TGTGCCAGTAGTATAGATGGGGGGACAGGGCCCTACAATGAGCAGTTCTTC
cdr3_aa: CASSIDGGTGPYNEQFF
d_call: TRBD1
v_call: TRBV19
clone_size: -
j_call: TRBJ2-1

cdr3_nt: TGTGCCAGCAGCTTGGGGCAGGAAACCTACGAGCAGTACTTC
cdr3_aa: CASSLGQETYEQYF
d_call: -
v_call: TRBV5-5
clone_size: few
j_call: TRBJ2-7

cdr3_nt: TGCAGTGCTACGGGATCTTACAATGAGCAGTTCTTC
cdr3_aa: CSATGSYNEQFF
d_call: -
v_call: TRBV20-1
clone_size: -
j_call: TRBJ2-1

cdr3_nt: TGTGCCAGCAGTCGCGGGACTAGCGAAGAGACCCAGTACTTC
cdr3_aa: CASSRGTSEETQYF
d_call: TRBD2
v_call: TRBV6-2/TRBV6-3
clone_size: -
j_call: TRBJ2-5

cdr3_nt: TGTGCCAGCAGAGGAGTGGAGGTCCTCGATCGAGAGACCCAGTACTTC
cdr3_aa: CASRGVEVLDRETQYF
d_call: -
v_call: TRBV28
clone_size: -
j_call: TRBJ2-5

cdr3_nt: TGTGCCAGCCGGGGCCCTAACTATGGCTACACCTTC
cdr3_aa: CASRGPNYGYTF
d_call: -
v_call: TRBV2
clone_size: few
j_call: TRBJ1-2

cdr3_nt: TGTGCCAGCAGCCCGGGACAGGGGCAGTTCTTC
cdr3_aa: CASSPGQGQFF
d_call: TRBD1
v_call: TRBV2
clone_size: -
j_call: TRBJ2-1

cdr3_nt: TGTGCCAGCAGCTTAGGAGCATCCAGGGGGCGCTCCCCCTCCTACACCGGGGAGCTGTTTTTT
cdr3_aa: CASSLGASRGRSPSYTGELFF
d_call: TRBD1
v_call: TRBV11-1
clone_size: -
j_call: TRBJ2-2

cdr3_nt: TGTGCCAGCAGCCAAGGTATATTGCGGATGAGGACCTACAATGAGCAGTTCTTC
cdr3_aa: CASSQGILRMRTYNEQFF
d_call: -
v_call: TRBV3-1
clone_size: few
j_call: TRBJ2-1

cdr3_nt: TGTGCCAGCAGTGAGCGACAGGTATACGAGCAGTACTTC
cdr3_aa: CASSERQVYEQYF
d_call: -
v_call: TRBV6-1
clone_size: few
j_call: TRBJ2-7

cdr3_nt: TGTGCCAGCAGCCAAGCTCACCAGGGAGCCTTCGAGCAGTACTTC
cdr3_aa: CASSQAHQGAFEQYF
d_call: -
v_call: TRBV4-2
clone_size: few
j_call: TRBJ2-7

cdr3_nt: TGCAGCGTTCGGGGAAACTATGGCTACACCTTC
cdr3_aa: CSVRGNYGYTF
d_call: -
v_call: TRBV29-1
clone_size: -
j_call: TRBJ1-2

cdr3_nt: TGTGCCAGTAGTCCCCACGGACGGACGATTTACAATGAGCAGTTCTTC
cdr3_aa: CASSPHGRTIYNEQFF
d_call: -
v_call: TRBV19
clone_size: many
j_call: TRBJ2-1

cdr3_nt: TGTGCCAGCAGCTTAGTTGGCGGGAGAAGGAGCAATGAGCAGTTCTTC
cdr3_aa: CASSLVGGRRSNEQFF
d_call: TRBD2
v_call: TRBV7-9
clone_size: -
j_call: TRBJ2-1

cdr3_nt: TGTGCCAGCAGCACCATGGAGCGGGGTAACAATGAGCAGTTCTTC
cdr3_aa: CASSTMERGNNEQFF
d_call: TRBD2
v_call: TRBV12-3/TRBV12-4
clone_size: -
j_call: TRBJ2-1

cdr3_nt: TGTGCCAGCAGCCAAGGGATTGGGGAGACCCAGTACTTC
cdr3_aa: CASSQGIGETQYF
d_call: -
v_call: TRBV3-1
clone_size: many
j_call: TRBJ2-5

cdr3_nt: TGCAGTGCTAGGATGATAGAGGGGAGTTCTTACAATGAGCAGTTCTTC
cdr3_aa: CSARMIEGSSYNEQFF
d_call: -
v_call: TRBV20-1
clone_size: few
j_call: TRBJ2-1

cdr3_nt: TGTGCCAGCAGCCAAGGCCGGAGCACTGGAAACACCATATGTTTT
cdr3_aa: CASSQGRSTGNTICF
d_call: -
v_call: TRBV4-2
clone_size: -
j_call: TRBJ1-3

cdr3_nt: TGTGCCAGCAGCTTGGCCGACAGGACAGCCCAGCAGGGGACCCAGTACTTC
cdr3_aa: CASSLADRTAQQGTQYF
d_call: -
v_call: TRBV5-8
clone_size: -
j_call: TRBJ2-5

cdr3_nt: TGTGCCAGCAGCCAAGATAGATCATTGGCGAACACTGAAGCTTTCTTT
cdr3_aa: CASSQDRSLANTEAFF
d_call: -
v_call: TRBV4-2
clone_size: few
j_call: TRBJ1-1

cdr3_nt: TGTGCCAGCAGCCAAGATAGCGGGGGGGCACGGGAGCAGTTCTTC
cdr3_aa: CASSQDSGGAREQFF
d_call: TRBD2
v_call: TRBV3-1
clone_size: few
j_call: TRBJ2-1

cdr3_nt: TGTGCCAGCTATGGACGAGACAGGCAGAACACTGAAGCTTTCTTT
cdr3_aa: CASYGRDRQNTEAFF
d_call: -
v_call: TRBV2
clone_size: -
j_call: TRBJ1-1

cdr3_nt: TGCGCCAGCAGCCAGCCGGCTGGCGAGACCCAGTACTTC
cdr3_aa: CASSQPAGETQYF
d_call: -
v_call: TRBV4-1
clone_size: few
j_call: TRBJ2-5

cdr3_nt: TGTGCCAGCAGTTTAAAGGGCCGCACTGAAGCTTTCTTT
cdr3_aa: CASSLKGRTEAFF
d_call: -
v_call: TRBV12-3/TRBV12-4
clone_size: -
j_call: TRBJ1-1

cdr3_nt: TGTGCCAGCAGTTGGCACCTGGGGACCCAGTACTTC
cdr3_aa: CASSWHLGTQYF
d_call: -
v_call: TRBV6-2/TRBV6-3
clone_size: few
j_call: TRBJ2-5

cdr3_nt: TGTGCCAGCAGTGGGGGTTCTAACTATGGCTACACCTTC
cdr3_aa: CASSGGSNYGYTF
d_call: -
v_call: TRBV25-1
clone_size: -
j_call: TRBJ1-2

cdr3_nt: TGCGCCAGCAGCCAAGTCCAAGAAGATTCACCCCTCCACTTT
cdr3_aa: CASSQVQEDSPLHF
d_call: -
v_call: TRBV4-3
clone_size: few
j_call: TRBJ1-6

cdr3_nt: TGTGCCAGCAGTCCCGACGCCGGGTCGACTAGCGGGAGGGTAGAGACCCAGTACTTC
cdr3_aa: CASSPDAGSTSGRVETQYF
d_call: TRBD2
v_call: TRBV6-1
clone_size: -
j_call: TRBJ2-5

cdr3_nt: TGCGCCAGCAGCCAAGATCCGGGGACGGCGAACATTCAGTACTTC
cdr3_aa: CASSQDPGTANIQYF
d_call: -
v_call: TRBV4-3
clone_size: few
j_call: TRBJ2-4

cdr3_nt: TGCGCCAGCAGCCAAGATGTGGGCTCAAACACCGGGGAGCTGTTTTTT
cdr3_aa: CASSQDVGSNTGELFF
d_call: -
v_call: TRBV4-3
clone_size: few
j_call: TRBJ2-2

cdr3_nt: TGTGCCAGCAGCTTAGATTGGTCTGGGACAGGTGAAGCTTTCTTT
cdr3_aa: CASSLDWSGTGEAFF
d_call: TRBD1
v_call: TRBV11-2
clone_size: many
j_call: TRBJ1-1

cdr3_nt: TGTGCCAGCAGCTCAGGGACTAGCGGGAGGCACTCCTACAATGAGCAGTTCTTC
cdr3_aa: CASSSGTSGRHSYNEQFF
d_call: TRBD2
v_call: TRBV11-1
clone_size: -
j_call: TRBJ2-1

cdr3_nt: TGTGCCAGCAGCGGTACTAGAAGGGGCGGGGGGAATGAGCAGTTCTTC
cdr3_aa: CASSGTRRGGGNEQFF
d_call: TRBD2
v_call: TRBV5-6
clone_size: -
j_call: TRBJ2-1

cdr3_nt: TGTGCCAGCAGTTGGGGAGGCACTGAAGCTTTCTTT
cdr3_aa: CASSWGGTEAFF
d_call: -
v_call: TRBV12-3/TRBV12-4
clone_size: few
j_call: TRBJ1-1

cdr3_nt: TGCAGCGTTGAAGAAGGCCTGACAGGGATTTTTGGCTACACCTTC
cdr3_aa: CSVEEGLTGIFGYTF
d_call: TRBD1
v_call: TRBV29-1
clone_size: many
j_call: TRBJ1-2

cdr3_nt: TGTGCCAGCAGCCGCTCTACAGGTTCTATGAACACTGAAGCTTTCTTT
cdr3_aa: CASSRSTGSMNTEAFF
d_call: -
v_call: TRBV27
clone_size: few
j_call: TRBJ1-1